This T cell receptor beta chain was found in a study of vaccination effects on CD4 cells after COVID-19. Regarding the study as a whole: Substantial clonal contraction characterized both infection- and vaccine-induced clones late after vaccination.

A remark on this clone: Its antigen remains unknown.

There are 16 residues in the CDR3. Germline lookup yields CDR1 MRHNA and CDR2 SNTAGT. V was clipped by 8 bases and J by 4 bases, with 21 bases between them. Viral peptide pools were used in the ViraFEST assay to expand antigen-specific CD4+ T cells, and sequencing came afterward. CD4+ T cell isolation took place after 10 days of culture. Either the mRNA-1273 or the BNT162b2 vaccine was given to participants as two doses. Having tested negative for nucleocapsid antibodies, the vaccine recipients showed no prior SARS-CoV-2 infection. Wells each received two million PBMC, cultured with about 10 IU/ml IL-2 and roughly 9.8 ug/ml peptides. Researchers swapped half the medium for IL-2 medium on both days 3 and 7. Profiled with immunoSEQ multiplex PCR; TCRdb holds only in-frame clones, not every one. Here the sample spans roughly 27,000 clones, around four fifths being singletons.

The receptor was derived from a human donor who received a COVID-19 vaccine. Some clones in this sample may be carry-over from other donors' samples. The sequencing here drew on CD4+ T cells from PBMCs cultured with HCoV-NL63 spike peptides, taken after COVID-19 vaccination. The chain combines TRBV6-4 with TRBJ2-1; weak D call: TRBD2 (6 bases). This chain's CDR3 is CASRRRDYGRYNEQFF. Here the CDR3 DNA reads TGTGCCAGCCGTCGGAGGGATTACGGGAGATACAATGAGCAGTTCTTC.